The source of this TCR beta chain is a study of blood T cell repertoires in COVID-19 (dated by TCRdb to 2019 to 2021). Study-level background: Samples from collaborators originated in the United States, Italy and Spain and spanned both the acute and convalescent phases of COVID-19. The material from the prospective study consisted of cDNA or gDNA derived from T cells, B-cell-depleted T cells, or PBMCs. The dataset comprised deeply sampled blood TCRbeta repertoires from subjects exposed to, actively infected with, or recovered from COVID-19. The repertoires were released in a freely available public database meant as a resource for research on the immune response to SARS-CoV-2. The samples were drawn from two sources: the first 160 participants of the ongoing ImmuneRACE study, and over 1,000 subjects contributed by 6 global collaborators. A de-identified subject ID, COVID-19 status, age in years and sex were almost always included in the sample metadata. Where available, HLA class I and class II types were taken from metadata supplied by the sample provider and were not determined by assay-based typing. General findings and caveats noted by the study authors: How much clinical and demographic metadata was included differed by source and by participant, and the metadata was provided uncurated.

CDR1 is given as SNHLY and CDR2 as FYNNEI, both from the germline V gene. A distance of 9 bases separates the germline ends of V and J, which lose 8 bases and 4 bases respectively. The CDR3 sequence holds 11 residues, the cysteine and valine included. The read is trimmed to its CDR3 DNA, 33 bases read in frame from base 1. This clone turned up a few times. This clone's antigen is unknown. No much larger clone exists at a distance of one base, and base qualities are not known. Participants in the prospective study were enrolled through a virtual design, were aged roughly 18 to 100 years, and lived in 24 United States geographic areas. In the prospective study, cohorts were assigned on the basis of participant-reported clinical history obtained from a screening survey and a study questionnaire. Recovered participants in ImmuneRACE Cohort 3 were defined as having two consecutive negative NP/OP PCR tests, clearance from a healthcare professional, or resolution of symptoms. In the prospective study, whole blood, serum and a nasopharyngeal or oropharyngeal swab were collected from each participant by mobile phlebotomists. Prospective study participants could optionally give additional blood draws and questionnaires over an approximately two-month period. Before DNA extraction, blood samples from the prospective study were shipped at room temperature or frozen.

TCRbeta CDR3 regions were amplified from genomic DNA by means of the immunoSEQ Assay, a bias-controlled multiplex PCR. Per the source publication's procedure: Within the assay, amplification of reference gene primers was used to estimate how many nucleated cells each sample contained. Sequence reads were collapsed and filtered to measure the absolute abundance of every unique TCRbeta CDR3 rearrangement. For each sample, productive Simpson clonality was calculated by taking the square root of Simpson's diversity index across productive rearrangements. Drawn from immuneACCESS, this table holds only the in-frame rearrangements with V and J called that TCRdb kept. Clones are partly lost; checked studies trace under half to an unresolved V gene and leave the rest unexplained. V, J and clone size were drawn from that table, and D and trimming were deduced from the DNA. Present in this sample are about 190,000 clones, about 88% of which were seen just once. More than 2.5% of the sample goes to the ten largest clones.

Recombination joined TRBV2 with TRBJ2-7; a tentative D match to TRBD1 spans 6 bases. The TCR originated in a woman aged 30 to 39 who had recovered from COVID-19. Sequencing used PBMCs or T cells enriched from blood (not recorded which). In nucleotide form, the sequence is TGTGCCAGCCAGGACAGTTACGAGCAGTACGTC. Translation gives CASQDSYEQYV.